The 7 T cell receptor beta chains reported below all come from one sample, sequenced in a study of blood T cell repertoires in COVID-19. The table came from immunoSEQ multiplex PCR; TCRdb's copy has only in-frame clones and leaves some out. The sample has around 250,000 clones; about 87% are singletons. The sequenced sample was PBMCs or T cells enriched from blood (not recorded which). These receptors all stem from a woman aged 25 to 39 with acute COVID-19.

DNA for the CDR3: TGTGCCATCACCGAGGGACTGGCTAGCCGCGGGGAGCTGTTTTTT. Protein sequence: CAITEGLASRGELFF. The chain uses TRBV10-3 and TRBJ2-2; maybe TRBD2 (6 bases). This CDR3 has 15 amino acids. The germline CDR1 and CDR2 sequences are ENHRY and SYGVKD. The germline V and J ends were trimmed by 7 bases and 7 bases, with 19 bases remaining between them.

The chain employs TRBV11-2 and TRBJ1-3, with 7 bases matching TRBD1. This CDR3 comprises 16 residues. V lost 0 bases and J lost 8; bases outside the gene matches: 10. Germline V CDR1 and CDR2: SGHAT, FQNNGV. The CDR3 is CASSLDRTGKEDTIYF. In DNA, the CDR3 is TGTGCCAGCAGCTTAGATAGGACAGGAAAAGAAGACACCATATATTTT.

The chain uses TRBV6-5 and TRBJ2-7; 10 bases line up with TRBD2. This CDR3 has 13 residues. The germline gives CDR1 MNHEY, CDR2 SVGAGI. V trimming: 7 bases; J trimming: 2 bases; junction bases outside the gene matches: 2. The CDR3 here is CASTSGSPYEQYF. Here the CDR3 DNA reads TGTGCCAGCACTAGCGGGAGTCCCTACGAGCAGTACTTC.

This clone was detected once. The chain joins TRBV6-1 to TRBJ2-1; 9 bases match TRBD2. The length of the CDR3 is 14 residues. Germline V lookup: CDR1 MNHNS, CDR2 SASEGT. The trim removed 2 bases at V and 6 bases at J, leaving 2 bases unmatched. In nucleotides, the CDR3 is TGTGCCAGCAGTGAACTAGCGGGGAGCAATGAGCAGTTCTTC. This gives the protein CASSELAGSNEQFF.

The chain employs TRBV9 and TRBJ2-1; a possible D gene is TRBD2 (6 bases). CDR3 length: 16 amino acids. Per the germline V gene, CDR1 is SGDLS and CDR2 is YYNGEE. V was shortened by 0 bases and J by 4 bases, with 14 bases between the two germline ends. CDR3 coding DNA: TGTGCCAGCAGCGTAGGGGGCGGGAACTTTTACAATGAGCAGTTCTTC. This gives the protein CASSVGGGNFYNEQFF.

The chain recombines TRBV7-2 with TRBJ2-7; 8 bases map to TRBD1. Per the germline V gene, CDR1 is SGHTA and CDR2 is FQGNSA. The CDR3 loop spans 14 amino acids. V was clipped by 4 bases and J by 2 bases; unmatched bases: 4. The CDR3 coding sequence is TGTGCCAGCAGCTCAGGACAGGGCCCCTACGAGCAGTACTTC. Translation gives CASSSGQGPYEQYF.

This rearrangement joins TRBV7-2 to TRBJ2-1; 8 nucleotides agree with TRBD2. J gave up 0 bases and V 4 bases, and 8 bases lay outside the gene matches. Per germline, CDR1 SGHTA and CDR2 FQGNSA. CDR3 length: 17 residues. In DNA, the CDR3 is TGTGCCAGCAGCTCTCCGGGACTAGATACCTCCTACAATGAGCAGTTCTTC. It codes for CASSSPGLDTSYNEQFF.